This T cell receptor beta chain was captured by sequencing in a study of technical replicates of blood from a few donors. The method was immunoSEQ multiplex PCR; TCRdb's version includes in-frame clones alone and lacks a portion of them. The data show under 65,000 clones, 70% to 90% seen once. This clone was seen a few times. The sequence was collected from a human donor in good health. Some clones in this sample may be carry-over from other donors' samples. Sequenced material: PBMCs.

The CDR3 loop reads CASLLGGGGPGNTIYF. CDR3 in DNA: TGTGCCAGCCTTCTTGGGGGAGGGGGTCCTGGAAACACCATATATTTT. This sequence joins TRBV2 and TRBJ1-3, with D tentatively TRBD1 (6 bases). Germline loops: CDR1 SNHLY, CDR2 FYNNEI. The CDR3 consists of 16 residues. V was trimmed by 8 bases and J by 2 bases, leaving 19 bases between them.